This T cell receptor beta chain originates from a study of CXCR3-negative and CXCR3-positive naive CD8 T cells. Study-wide findings and caveats: Memory, not naive, CXCR3-negative and CXCR3-positive cells differed in TRBV-TRBJ usage. Surface CD5 looked about the same in the naive subsets, so the authors worked out TCR strength from TRB CDR3 properties. The TRB CDR3s that CXCR3-positive naive cells carried were more hydrophobic than those of CXCR3-negative naive cells.

Through 5' RACE with UMI labels, the TRB cDNA libraries were prepared. TCRdb reprocessed the 5' RACE reads and stores each CDR3 protein as one record, lacking DNA. The table lists more than 70,000 distinct CDR3 sequences. A CD45RO-CCR7+CD27+CD95- profile was what naive CD8+ T cells displayed. Germline V lookup: CDR1 MNHEY, CDR2 SVGEGT. CDR3 length: 12 residues. With regard to this clonotype: Its antigen remains unidentified.

The receptor's source is a human donor in good health. Some clones in this sample may be carry-over from other donors' samples. The J gene is TRBJ2-3, the V gene TRBV6-2 or TRBV6-3. The material sequenced was naive CXCR3+ CD8+ T cells from blood. The subset is: CD45RO-CCR7+CD27+CD95- naive CD8+ T cells expressing CXCR3 (TNR3+). The CDR3 reads CASSYSSDTQYF.